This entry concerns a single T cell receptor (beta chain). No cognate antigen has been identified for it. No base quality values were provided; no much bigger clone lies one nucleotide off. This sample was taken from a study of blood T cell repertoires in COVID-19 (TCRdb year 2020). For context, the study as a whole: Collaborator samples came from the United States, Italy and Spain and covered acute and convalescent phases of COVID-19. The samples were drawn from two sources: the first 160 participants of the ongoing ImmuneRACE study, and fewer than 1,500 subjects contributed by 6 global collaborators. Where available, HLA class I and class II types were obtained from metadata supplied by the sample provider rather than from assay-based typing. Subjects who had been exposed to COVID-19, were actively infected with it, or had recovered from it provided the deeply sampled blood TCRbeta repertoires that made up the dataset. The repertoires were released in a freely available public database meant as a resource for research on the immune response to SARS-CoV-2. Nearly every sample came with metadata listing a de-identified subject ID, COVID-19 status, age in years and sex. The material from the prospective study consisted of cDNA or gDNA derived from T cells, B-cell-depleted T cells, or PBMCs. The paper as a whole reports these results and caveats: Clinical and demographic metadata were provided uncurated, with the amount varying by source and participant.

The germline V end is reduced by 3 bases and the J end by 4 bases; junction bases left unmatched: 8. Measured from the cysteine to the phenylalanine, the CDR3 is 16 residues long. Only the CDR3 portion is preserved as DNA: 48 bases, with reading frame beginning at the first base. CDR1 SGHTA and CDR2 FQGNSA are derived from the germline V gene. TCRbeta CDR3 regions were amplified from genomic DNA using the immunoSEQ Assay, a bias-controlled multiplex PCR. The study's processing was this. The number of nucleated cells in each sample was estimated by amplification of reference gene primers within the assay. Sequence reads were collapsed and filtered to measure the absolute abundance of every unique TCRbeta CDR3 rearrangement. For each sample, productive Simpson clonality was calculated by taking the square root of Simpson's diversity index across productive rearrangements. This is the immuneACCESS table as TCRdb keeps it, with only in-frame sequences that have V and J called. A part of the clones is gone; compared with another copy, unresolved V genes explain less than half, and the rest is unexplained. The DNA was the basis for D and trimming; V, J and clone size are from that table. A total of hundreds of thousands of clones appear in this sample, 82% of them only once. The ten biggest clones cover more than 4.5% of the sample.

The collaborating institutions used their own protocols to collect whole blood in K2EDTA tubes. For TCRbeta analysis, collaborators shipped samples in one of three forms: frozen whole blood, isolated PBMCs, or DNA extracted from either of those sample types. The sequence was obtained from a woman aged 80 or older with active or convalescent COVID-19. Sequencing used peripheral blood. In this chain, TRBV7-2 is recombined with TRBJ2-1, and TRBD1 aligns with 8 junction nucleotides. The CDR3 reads CASSLAGTGFYNEQFF. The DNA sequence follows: TGTGCCAGCAGCTTGGCCGGGACAGGTTTTTACAATGAGCAGTTCTTC.